The clone carrying this T cell receptor beta chain has only a few counts. The antigen is not known. This CDR3 contains 16 residues. V was clipped by 1 base and J by 1 base, with 10 bases between them. Germline loops: CDR1 SGHVS, CDR2 FNYEAQ. An approximately 10 ml volume of fresh peripheral blood provided the PBMCs. This entry belongs to a study of T cells in Graves' hyperthyroidism and ophthalmopathy. Study-wide context: Initial diagnosis, before any treatment, was when peripheral blood was collected. Study conclusions and caveats: Ophthalmopathy was distinguished from stable hyperthyroidism by 13 V-J signatures.

TCR beta CDR3 regions were amplified from RNA transcripts. The TCR CDR3 first-round RT-PCR relied on the HTBI primer set. TCRdb ran MiXCR on the multiplex PCR reads and lists one entry per CDR3 protein. The data show approximately 870,000 distinct CDR3 sequences, about 38% seen once. The chain joins TRBV7-6 to TRBJ2-2; no firm D call. This clonotype was sampled from a man between 18 and 29 years old with Graves' hyperthyroidism. The specimen sequenced was blood. CDR3 loop: CASSLEVSWNTGELFF. The CDR3 DNA sequence: TGTGCCAGCAGCTTAGAAGTGAGCTGGAACACCGGGGAGCTGTTTTTT.